The 4 T cell receptor beta chains in this list originate from one sample, sequenced in a study of radiotherapy plus CTLA-4 blockade in lung cancer. Sequencing was performed with immunoSEQ multiplex PCR; in TCRdb, only in-frame clones are kept and a portion is missing. The sample shows about 97,000 clones, 60% to 75% of them seen only once. The sequences come from peripheral blood, collected from a patient treated with radiotherapy plus ipilimumab. The receptor set was obtained from a human donor with non-small cell lung cancer who had a partial response to radiotherapy plus ipilimumab. Some clones in this sample may be carry-over from other donors' samples.

The chain links TRBV6-5 to TRBJ2-2; 9 bases match TRBD1. The CDR3 covers 12 residues. With V trimmed by 6 bases and J by 8 bases, 1 base remained unmatched. CDR1 and CDR2 (germline): MNHEY, SVGAGI. The CDR3 reads CASRQGAGELFF. CDR3 nucleotides: TGTGCCAGCAGACAGGGGGCAGGGGAGCTGTTTTTT.

There are a few counts of this clone. The rearrangement links TRBV6-1 to TRBJ2-5; TRBD2 matches at 8 bases. The germline gives CDR1 MNHNS, CDR2 SASEGT. This CDR3 comprises 15 residues. J lost 4 bases, V lost 5 bases, and 9 bases had no gene match. DNA of the CDR3: TGTGCCAGCAGTTTCCAAGCGGGAGTTTTAGAGACCCAGTACTTC. Translated: CASSFQAGVLETQYF.

V and J are TRBV9 and TRBJ1-5; the D is unclear. Looked up from germline, CDR1 is SGDLS and CDR2 is YYNGEE. The CDR3 loop spans 15 amino acids. Trimming took off 0 bases at V and 10 bases at J, with 17 bases between the two ends. CDR3: CASSVGPGINGPQHF. In nucleotides, the CDR3 is TGTGCCAGCAGCGTAGGTCCAGGCATCAATGGTCCCCAGCATTTT.

J is TRBJ2-7 and V is TRBV25-1, with D possibly TRBD1 on 6 matching bases. Germline V gives CDR1 MGHDK, CDR2 SYGVNS. Trimming took 2 bases from V and 2 from J, leaving 16 bases between them. The length of the CDR3 is 16 residues. CDR3 in amino acids: CASSEGTGRSPYEQYF. In DNA form, the CDR3 reads TGTGCCAGCAGTGAAGGTACAGGGCGATCCCCCTACGAGCAGTACTTC.